The sequence of this T cell receptor beta chain was determined in a study of monozygotic twins with inflammatory bowel disease. No T cells were sorted before total RNA was taken from whole blood. Each sample's cDNA came from eight separate reactions. TCRdb reworked the 5' RACE reads into one entry per CDR3 protein, no DNA. The specimen's table records about 41,000 distinct CDR3 sequences. CDR1 LNHDA and CDR2 SQIVND come from the germline V gene (reference sequence). CDR3 length equals 15 residues. The chain couples TRBV19 to TRBJ1-5. The specimen was blood. The TCR originated in a human donor with ulcerative colitis or Crohn's disease, or a healthy co-twin of an affected twin (not recorded which). The CDR3 spells CASTPYGEAFGPQHF.